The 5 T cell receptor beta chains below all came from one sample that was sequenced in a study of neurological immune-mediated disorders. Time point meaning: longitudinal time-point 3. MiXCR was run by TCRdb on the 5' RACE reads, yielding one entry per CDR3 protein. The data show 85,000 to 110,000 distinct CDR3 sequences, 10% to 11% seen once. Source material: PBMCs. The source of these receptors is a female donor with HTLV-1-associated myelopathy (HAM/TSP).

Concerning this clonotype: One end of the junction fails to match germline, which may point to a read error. The CDR3: CAISGTGGTGKLFF. The CDR3 bases are TGTGCCATCAGTGGGACAGGGGGCACCGGGAAGCTGTTTTTT. The chain recombines TRBV10-3 with TRBJ2-2, with 11 bases that match TRBD1. CDR1 is ENHRY, CDR2 SYGVKD, per germline. The CDR3 has 14 residues.

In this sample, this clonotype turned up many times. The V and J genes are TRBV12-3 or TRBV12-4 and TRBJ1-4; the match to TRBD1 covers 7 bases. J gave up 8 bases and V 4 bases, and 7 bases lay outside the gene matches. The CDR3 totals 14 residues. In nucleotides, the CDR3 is TGTGCCAGCAGTTCCGGGACAGCGGCCGAAAAACTGTTTTTT. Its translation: CASSSGTAAEKLFF.

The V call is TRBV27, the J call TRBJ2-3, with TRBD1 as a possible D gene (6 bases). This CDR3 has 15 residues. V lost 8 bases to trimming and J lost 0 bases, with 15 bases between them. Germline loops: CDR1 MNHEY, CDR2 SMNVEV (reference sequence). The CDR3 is CASVNRVLSTDTQYF. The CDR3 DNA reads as TGTGCCAGCGTCAACAGGGTCTTAAGCACAGATACGCAGTATTTT.

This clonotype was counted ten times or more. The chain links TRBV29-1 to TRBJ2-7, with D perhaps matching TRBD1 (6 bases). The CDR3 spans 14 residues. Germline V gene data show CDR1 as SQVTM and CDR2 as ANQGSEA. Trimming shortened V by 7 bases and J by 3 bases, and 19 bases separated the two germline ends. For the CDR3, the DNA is TGCAGCGCGAAAGGACTGACGACAGGCTACGAGCAGTACTTC. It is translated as CSAKGLTTGYEQYF.

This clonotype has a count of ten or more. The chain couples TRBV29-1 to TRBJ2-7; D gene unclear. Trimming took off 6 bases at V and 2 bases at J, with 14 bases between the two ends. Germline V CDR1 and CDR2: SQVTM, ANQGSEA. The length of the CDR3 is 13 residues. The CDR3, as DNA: TGCAGCGTCAAGACGAACCTCCCCTACGAGCAGTACTTC. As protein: CSVKTNLPYEQYF.